This T cell receptor beta chain was found in a study of long-term antiretroviral therapy in people with HIV. Sequencing relied on immunoSEQ assay v3.0, run at survey level. Measured with immunoSEQ multiplex PCR; TCRdb has only the in-frame clones, and not every one. Of more than 15,000 clones in the sample, more than 70% were seen once. Germline V CDR1 and CDR2: SNHLY, FYNNEI. V lost 3 bases to trimming and J lost 1 base, with 24 bases between them. The CDR3 extends over 20 amino acids. This clone came up once. Material: unsorted PBMCs, obtained at the start of antiretroviral therapy, before treatment. This sequence joins TRBV2 and TRBJ2-2; weak D call: TRBD2 (6 bases). This receptor was taken from a woman in her 40s with HIV. CDR3 nucleotide sequence: TGTGCCAGCAGTGAGTTACAATCCGGGACTCGTCTACGGAACACCGGGGAGCTGTTTTTT. Translation: CASSELQSGTRLRNTGELFF.